The 20 T cell receptor beta chains listed next were all sequenced from one sample in a study of T cell responses to AZD1222 COVID-19 vaccine. Sequenced by immunoSEQ multiplex PCR; TCRdb stores in-frame clones only, minus some. The table lists some 170,000 clones, 94% of them singletons. The source material was peripheral blood, sampled 28 days after the second AZD1222 dose. All receptors derive from an adult who received the AZD1222 COVID-19 vaccine.

The rearrangement uses TRBV5-8 and TRBJ2-7; D uncertain. Looked up from germline, CDR1 is SGHTS and CDR2 is YDEGEE. CDR3 length: 11 residues. V was trimmed by 2 bases and J by 6 bases, leaving 6 bases between them. CDR3 loop: CASSLVSEQYF. In DNA, the CDR3 is TGTGCCAGCAGCTTAGTGAGCGAGCAGTACTTC.

This chain links TRBV7-9 with TRBJ2-7; the match to TRBD1 covers 11 bases. Germline V gene lookup returns CDR1 SEHNR and CDR2 FQNEAQ (reference sequence). There are 14 residues in the CDR3. With V trimmed by 5 bases and J by 6 bases, 6 bases remained unmatched. CDR3 sequence (DNA): TGTGCCAGCAGCCTCTGGGACAGGGGGAGCGAGCAGTACTTC. Amino acid sequence: CASSLWDRGSEQYF.

The chain has TRBV7-9 and TRBJ2-1; 7 bases are shared with TRBD2. This CDR3 has 15 residues. Per the germline V gene, CDR1 is SEHNR and CDR2 is FQNEAQ (reference sequence). The J segment lost 0 bases and the V segment lost 5 bases, leaving 4 bases of the junction unmatched. The CDR3 region has the DNA TGTGCCAGCAGCGGTATAGCGGGCTCCTACAATGAGCAGTTCTTC. This translates into CASSGIAGSYNEQFF.

V and J are TRBV7-2 and TRBJ1-1, with D uncertain. Germline V lookup: CDR1 SGHTA, CDR2 FQGNSA. V lost 3 bases to trimming and J lost 1 base, with 12 bases between them. CDR3 length: 15 residues. The CDR3 nucleotides read TGTGCCAGCAGCTTCGGTATAAGGACGAACACTGAAGCTTTCTTT. This translates into CASSFGIRTNTEAFF.

The chain combines TRBV9 with TRBJ1-2; D is ambiguous. CDR3 length: 13 residues. Trimming left V 0 bases short and J 4 bases short, with 7 bases between. CDR1 and CDR2 from the germline V gene are SGDLS and YYNGEE. The CDR3 DNA reads as TGTGCCAGCAGCGTAGGAGAGAGCTATGGCTACACCTTC. The encoded protein is CASSVGESYGYTF.

The rearrangement links TRBV13 to TRBJ2-3, with TRBD2 identical over 13 bases. Unmatched junction bases numbered 17, after V lost 5 bases and J lost 6 bases. Germline CDR1 reads PRHDT; CDR2 reads FYEKMQ (reference sequence). This CDR3 contains 19 residues. The CDR3 reads CASSGPGLAGRTAGDTQYF. CDR3 nucleotide sequence: TGTGCCAGCAGCGGTCCGGGACTAGCGGGAAGAACCGCGGGGGATACGCAGTATTTT.

The rearrangement joins TRBV15 to TRBJ2-3; no clear D. The CDR3 runs to 14 residues. Trimming cost V 1 base and J 6 bases, with 11 bases left between them. CDR1 LNHNV and CDR2 YYDKDF come from the germline V gene (reference sequence). The CDR3: CATSRGTSFDTQYF. CDR3 coding DNA: TGTGCCACCAGCAGAGGCACCTCTTTTGATACGCAGTATTTT.

The chain combines TRBV30 with TRBJ1-1; no definite D call. Germline V gene sequence: CDR1 GTSNPN, CDR2 SVGIG (reference sequence). CDR3 size: 13 residues. V was clipped by 2 bases and J by 0 bases, with 7 bases between them. DNA of the CDR3: TGTGCCTGGAGTTTGGCAGTGAACACTGAAGCTTTCTTT. This sequence encodes CAWSLAVNTEAFF.

This chain links TRBV12-3 or TRBV12-4 with TRBJ2-1; D is ambiguous. The CDR3 sequence is 13 residues long. V lost 2 bases and J lost 3, with 5 bases in between. The CDR3 coding sequence is TGTGCCAGCAGTTTACCAAACTACAATGAGCAGTTCTTC. It specifies CASSLPNYNEQFF.

The CDR3 region has the DNA TGTGCCAGCAGCGAGGGGGCTAGCGCGACCTACGAGCAGTACTTC. This codes for CASSEGASATYEQYF. V and J are TRBV2 and TRBJ2-7; TRBD1 might be the D (7 bases). V was cut by 6 bases and J by 2 bases, with 17 bases left in between. Per the germline V gene, CDR1 is SNHLY and CDR2 is FYNNEI. The CDR3 runs 15 residues.

This chain joins TRBV3-1 (or the pseudogene TRBV3-2) and TRBJ1-2; D is undetermined. The CDR3 covers 14 residues. Germline V gives CDR1 LGHDT, CDR2 YNNKEL (reference sequence). V was trimmed by 0 bases and J by 1 base, leaving 6 bases between them. CDR3 nucleotide sequence: TGTGCCAGCAGCCAAGAAAGTATTAACTATGGCTACACCTTC. Encoded protein: CASSQESINYGYTF.

The chain's CDR3 is CASSLISSEQFF. The DNA of the CDR3 is TGTGCCAGCAGTTTAATTAGCAGTGAGCAGTTCTTC. The J gene is TRBJ2-1, the V gene TRBV12-3 or TRBV12-4; D is unclear. CDR3 size: 12 residues. Between the trimmed V and J ends, which lost 2 bases and 9 bases, there was a span of 8 bases.

The rearrangement uses TRBV30 and TRBJ1-1, with 7 bases aligning to TRBD1. The length of the CDR3 is 15 residues. The junction had 15 bases not matched to a gene; V was cut back by 3 bases and J by 8 bases. Germline assignment: CDR1 GTSNPN and CDR2 SVGIG (reference sequence). CDR3 nucleotides: TGTGCCTGGAGGGTTACCACACCGGACAGGTCAGAAGCTTTCTTT. Its translation is CAWRVTTPDRSEAFF.

J is TRBJ1-2 and V is TRBV5-1; D perhaps matches TRBD1 (5 bases). Germline V gives CDR1 SGHRS, CDR2 YFSETQ. Trimming left V 0 bases short and J 2 bases short, with 5 bases between. CDR3 length equals 13 residues. CDR3 sequence reads: CASSLGQNYGYTF. The DNA of the CDR3 is TGCGCCAGCAGCTTGGGACAGAACTATGGCTACACCTTC.

V and J are TRBV5-1 and TRBJ1-4; tentative D call: TRBD1 (6 bases). V dropped 3 bases and J dropped 4 bases, with 16 bases sitting between them. This CDR3 is 16 amino acids long. CDR1 is SGHRS and CDR2 is YFSETQ in the germline V gene. The CDR3 loop is CASSSVLGGLNEKLFF. In nucleotides, the CDR3 is TGCGCCAGCAGCTCCGTACTCGGGGGCCTTAATGAAAAACTGTTTTTT.

The chain recombines TRBV6-6 with TRBJ2-3, with D perhaps matching TRBD2 (5 bases). The germline V and J ends were trimmed by 2 bases and 3 bases, with 12 bases remaining between them. The CDR3 runs to 15 residues. Germline V gene sequence: CDR1 MNHNY, CDR2 SVGAGI (reference sequence). The CDR3 spells CASSYVLVKTDTQYF. The DNA of the CDR3 is TGTGCCAGCAGTTACGTACTAGTGAAGACAGATACGCAGTATTTT.

V gene TRBV6-5 combines with J gene TRBJ2-2, with TRBD2 as a possible D gene (5 bases). The length of the CDR3 is 16 residues. V dropped 3 bases and J dropped 0 bases, with 11 bases sitting between them. Germline-derived CDR1 and CDR2 are MNHEY and SVGAGI. The CDR3 DNA sequence: TGTGCCAGCAGTTATGGGGAGCGACCGAACACCGGGGAGCTGTTTTTT. Translated: CASSYGERPNTGELFF.

This clone has only a few counts. V and J are TRBV5-1 and TRBJ1-2; 7 bases agree with TRBD1. V shed 4 bases, J shed 8 bases, and the junction held 8 bases outside the gene matches. This CDR3 has 13 amino acids. The germline V gene has CDR1 SGHRS and CDR2 YFSETQ. The CDR3 loop is CASSLRQGEGYTF. CDR3 sequence (DNA): TGCGCCAGCAGCCTCAGACAGGGTGAAGGCTACACCTTC. Complete variable domain (other parts from reference TRBV5-1 and TRBJ1-2): KAGVTQTPRYLIKTRGQQVTLSCSPISGHRSVSWYQQTPGQGLQFLFEYFSETQRNKGNFPGRFSGRQFSNSRSEMNVSTLELGDSALYLCASSLRQGEGYTFGSGTRLTVV.

The J gene is TRBJ2-7, the V gene TRBV19; TRBD1 agrees at 9 bases. V dropped 3 bases and J dropped 2; count of bases not matched to a gene: 11. This CDR3 region has 17 residues. Per germline, CDR1 LNHDA and CDR2 SQIVND (reference sequence). Here the CDR3 DNA reads TGTGCCAGTAGTATGTCCCTCACAGGGGGCGCCCCCTACGAGCAGTACTTC. Its protein is CASSMSLTGGAPYEQYF.

DNA for the CDR3: TGTGCCAGCAGCTCACATCTGGCGGCTAGCAGGGGTTACGAGCAGTACTTC. The encoded protein is CASSSHLAASRGYEQYF. The V call is TRBV11-2, the J call TRBJ2-7; D might be TRBD1 (6 bases). The CDR3 is 17 amino acids. V was trimmed by 4 bases and J by 4 bases, leaving 23 bases between them. From germline, CDR1 is SGHAT and CDR2 FQNNGV.